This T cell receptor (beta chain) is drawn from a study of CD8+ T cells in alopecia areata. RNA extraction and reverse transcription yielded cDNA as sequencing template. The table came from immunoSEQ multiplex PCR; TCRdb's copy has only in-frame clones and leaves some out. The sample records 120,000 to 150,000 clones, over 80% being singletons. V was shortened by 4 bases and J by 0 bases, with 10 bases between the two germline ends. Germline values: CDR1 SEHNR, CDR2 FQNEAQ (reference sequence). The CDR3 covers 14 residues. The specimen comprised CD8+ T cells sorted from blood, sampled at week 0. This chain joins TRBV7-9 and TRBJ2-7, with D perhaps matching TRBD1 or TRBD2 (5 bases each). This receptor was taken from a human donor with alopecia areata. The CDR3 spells CASSSPGTSYEQYF. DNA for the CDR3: TGTGCCAGCAGCTCACCAGGGACCTCCTACGAGCAGTACTTC.